This passage covers 12 T cell receptor beta chains from one sample sequenced in a study of beta chain features in type 1 diabetes. Sequenced material consisted of expressed TCRB transcripts (all of the isolated RNA was reverse transcribed). Assay used: immunoSEQ multiplex PCR; TCRdb lists only in-frame clones, some missing. The sample has around 340,000 clones, less than 10% seen once. The source material was central memory CD4+ T cells from blood. These receptors were obtained from a woman aged 18-29 years in good health.

In this sample, this clone turned up a few times. This chain links TRBV29-1 with TRBJ1-4; D perhaps matches TRBD1 (5 bases). The V gene's germline CDR1 is SQVTM and CDR2 ANQGSEA. This CDR3 is 12 amino acids long. Trimming shortened V by 7 bases and J by 7 bases, and 13 bases separated the two germline ends. CDR3 nucleotides: TGCAGCGCGGTAGGGCAGGGTGAAAAACTGTTTTTT. As protein: CSAVGQGEKLFF.

This clone was recorded a few times. The chain couples TRBV19 to TRBJ1-2, with TRBD1 matching over 8 bases. Losses at the gene ends were 3 bases for V and 4 bases for J; bases not matched to a gene: 7. The CDR3 runs to 15 residues. The germline V gene encodes CDR1 LNHDA and CDR2 SQIVND (reference sequence). This CDR3 is CASSMGQERLYGYTF. In nucleotides, the CDR3 is TGTGCCAGTAGTATGGGACAGGAACGACTCTATGGCTACACCTTC. The variable domain in full, completed from reference TRBV19 and TRBJ1-2, reads DGGITQSPKYLFRKEGQNVTLSCEQNLNHDAMYWYRQDPGQGLRLIYYSQIVNDFQKGDIAEGYSVSREKKESFPLTVTSAQKNPTAFYLCASSMGQERLYGYTFGSGTRLTVV.

V usage is TRBV27 and J usage is TRBJ2-6; no definite D call. The CDR3 totals 14 residues. Per germline, CDR1 MNHEY and CDR2 SMNVEV (reference sequence). V was clipped by 7 bases and J by 0 bases, with 7 bases between them. The CDR3 protein is CASTEVSGANVLTF. The CDR3 nucleotides are TGTGCCAGCACAGAAGTCTCTGGGGCCAACGTCCTGACTTTC.

This clone was detected a few times. This chain joins TRBV7-9 and TRBJ2-5; 7 bases are a match to TRBD1. Germline CDR1 SEHNR, CDR2 FQNEAQ (reference sequence). This CDR3 region has 15 residues. Trimming cost V 5 bases and J 2 bases; bases outside gene matches: 8. CDR3 DNA sequence: TGTGCCAGCAGCCCGACCAGGGGACAGCAAGAGACCCAGTACTTC. This translates into CASSPTRGQQETQYF.

This clone was seen a few times. This chain links TRBV5-1 with TRBJ2-7, with a tentative D call TRBD2 (6 bases). Germline CDR1 is SGHRS and CDR2 is YFSETQ. This CDR3 comprises 16 residues. With 0 bases removed from V and 3 bases from J, the gap between germline ends came to 16 bases. In nucleotides, the CDR3 is TGCGCCAGCAGCTTGGAGGCCAGGAGGGAATTCTACGAGCAGTACTTC. Translation: CASSLEARREFYEQYF.

The rearrangement joins TRBV4-3 to TRBJ1-2; D gene uncertain. The CDR3 runs to 14 residues. V was clipped by 1 base and J by 5 bases, with 11 bases between them. Germline values: CDR1 LGHNA, CDR2 YSLEER. As DNA, the CDR3 is TGCGCCAGCAGCCAAGTAGGGCAGGAGTATGGCTACACCTTC. It encodes CASSQVGQEYGYTF.

This clone has just a few counts. The chain joins TRBV29-1 to TRBJ2-1, with 11 bases fitting TRBD2. This CDR3 has 17 residues. The junction had 7 bases not matched to a gene; V was cut back by 1 base and J by 2 bases. Germline V CDR1 and CDR2: SQVTM, ANQGSEA. The CDR3 loop is CSVEGGSGRAPYNEQFF. Here the CDR3 DNA reads TGCAGCGTTGAAGGGGGTAGCGGGAGGGCCCCCTACAATGAGCAGTTCTTC.

The chain links TRBV7-2 to TRBJ1-1; the D is unclear. The germline CDR1 and CDR2 sequences are SGHTA and FQGNSA. CDR3 length: 13 residues. Between the trimmed V and J ends, which lost 4 bases and 0 bases, there was a span of 6 bases. CDR3 amino acids: CASSSLLNTEAFF. For the CDR3, the DNA is TGTGCCAGCAGCTCCCTACTGAACACTGAAGCTTTCTTT.

V usage is TRBV9 and J usage is TRBJ2-7; D gene ambiguous. The germline V and J ends were trimmed by 5 bases and 2 bases, with 8 bases remaining between them. This CDR3 contains 12 residues. The germline V gene encodes CDR1 SGDLS and CDR2 YYNGEE. CDR3 sequence reads: CASRGYPYEQYF. The CDR3 DNA sequence: TGTGCCAGCAGGGGGTATCCCTACGAGCAGTACTTC.

The CDR3 nucleotides read TGTGCCAGCAGCCTTGACATCGGGGAGCAGTTCTTC. Translated: CASSLDIGEQFF. The chain is built from TRBV7-3 and TRBJ2-1; D not certain. The V gene's germline CDR1 is SGHTA and CDR2 FQGTGA. The CDR3 is 12 amino acids. Trimming cost V 5 bases and J 10 bases, with 12 bases left between them.

This clone was seen a handful of times. The rearrangement joins TRBV5-6 to TRBJ2-5; D may be TRBD2 (5 bases). Germline CDR1 reads SGHDT; CDR2 reads YYEEEE. V was clipped by 1 base and J by 0 bases, with 7 bases between them. The CDR3 has 14 residues. The chain's CDR3 is CASSLLRDQETQYF. The CDR3 nucleotides are TGTGCCAGCAGCTTGTTGCGGGACCAAGAGACCCAGTACTTC.

The chain joins TRBV5-1 to TRBJ2-7, with 9 bases identical to TRBD2. Trimming at V came to 0 bases and at J to 4 bases, leaving 5 bases not matched to a gene. This CDR3 has 15 residues. CDR1 is SGHRS, CDR2 YFSETQ, per germline. The chain's CDR3 is CASSLVVAGDYEQYF. The CDR3, as DNA: TGCGCCAGCAGCTTGGTGGTAGCGGGAGATTACGAGCAGTACTTC.